The rows below give T cell receptor beta chains drawn from one sample of a study of control samples from healthy donors and cancer patients. Clones were sequenced by immunoSEQ multiplex PCR, and TCRdb holds only the in-frame ones, with some missing. The profile covers 130,000 to 150,000 clones, with roughly 94% appearing a single time and 14% taken by the ten largest. The material sequenced was PBMCs. The receptors derive from a man between 60 and 75 years old with colorectal cancer. Each CDR3 is given with its conserved first and last residue. The order of the fields is D gene, clone size, J gene, V gene, CDR3 DNA, CDR3 protein. The D gene is left open where the match is weak. Size is stated for part of the rows, as once, few or many counts, or as a class when the clone is expanded.

D gene: -
clone size: -
J gene: TRBJ2-5
V gene: TRBV9
CDR3 DNA: TGTGCCAGCAGCGTAGATTGGGGCAGGGAGACCCAGTACTTC
CDR3 protein: CASSVDWGRETQYF

D gene: TRBD2
clone size: once
J gene: TRBJ2-3
V gene: TRBV5-1
CDR3 DNA: TGCGCCAGCAGCCTTCGCGGGACTAGCGGGGGGGCCAGCACAGATACGCAGTATTTT
CDR3 protein: CASSLRGTSGGASTDTQYF

D gene: -
clone size: -
J gene: TRBJ2-5
V gene: TRBV7-7
CDR3 DNA: TGTGCCAGCAGCAAACAGGGGGAGGGGACCCAGTACTTC
CDR3 protein: CASSKQGEGTQYF

D gene: -
clone size: once
J gene: TRBJ2-2
V gene: TRBV9
CDR3 DNA: TGTGCCAGCAGCGTAGACTTAGGGAACACCGGGGAGCTGTTTTTT
CDR3 protein: CASSVDLGNTGELFF

D gene: -
clone size: once
J gene: TRBJ1-6
V gene: TRBV6-5
CDR3 DNA: TGTGCCAGCAGGATGGGTTCACCCCTCCACTTT
CDR3 protein: CASRMGSPLHF

D gene: TRBD2
clone size: -
J gene: TRBJ2-7
V gene: TRBV5-1
CDR3 DNA: TGCGCCAGCAGCGGGACTAGCGGATCCTACGAGCAGTACTTC
CDR3 protein: CASSGTSGSYEQYF

D gene: TRBD2
clone size: -
J gene: TRBJ2-5
V gene: TRBV7-7
CDR3 DNA: TGTGCCAGCAGCTTGGCTAGCGGGGGCCTGGGGGAGACCCAGTACTTC
CDR3 protein: CASSLASGGLGETQYF

D gene: -
clone size: -
J gene: TRBJ1-1
V gene: TRBV30
CDR3 DNA: TGTGCCTGGAGTGTGATTAGGAACACTGAAGCTTTCTTT
CDR3 protein: CAWSVIRNTEAFF

D gene: -
clone size: -
J gene: TRBJ2-7
V gene: TRBV19
CDR3 DNA: TGTGCCAGTAGTATAGGGAGAGGGGGTAGCGAGCAGTACTTC
CDR3 protein: CASSIGRGGSEQYF

D gene: -
clone size: -
J gene: TRBJ2-3
V gene: TRBV2
CDR3 DNA: TGTGCCAGCAGCCCTTTTGGCCCAGATACGCAGTATTTT
CDR3 protein: CASSPFGPDTQYF

D gene: TRBD1
clone size: -
J gene: TRBJ1-5
V gene: TRBV28
CDR3 DNA: TGTGCCAGCAGCGCAGGGGGGGGCAATCAGCCCCAGCATTTT
CDR3 protein: CASSAGGGNQPQHF

D gene: -
clone size: -
J gene: TRBJ1-6
V gene: TRBV7-2
CDR3 DNA: TGTGCCAGCAGCCCACGGGGGAACTATAATTCACCCCTCCACTTT
CDR3 protein: CASSPRGNYNSPLHF

D gene: TRBD1
clone size: -
J gene: TRBJ1-4
V gene: TRBV4-1
CDR3 DNA: TGCGCCAGCAGCCAGCTGACAGGGTCTAATGAAAAACTGTTTTTT
CDR3 protein: CASSQLTGSNEKLFF

D gene: -
clone size: once
J gene: TRBJ1-2
V gene: TRBV18
CDR3 DNA: TGTGCCAGCTCTATCGAGCAGGCCCCTTATGGCTACACCTTC
CDR3 protein: CASSIEQAPYGYTF

D gene: -
clone size: -
J gene: TRBJ2-3
V gene: TRBV10-1
CDR3 DNA: TGCGCCAGCAGTGAGCGGTCAGGGGCCACAGATACGCAGTATTTT
CDR3 protein: CASSERSGATDTQYF

D gene: -
clone size: once
J gene: TRBJ1-3
V gene: TRBV10-3
CDR3 DNA: TGTGCCATCAGGAGAGGGACCTCTGGAAACACCATATATTTT
CDR3 protein: CAIRRGTSGNTIYF

D gene: -
clone size: -
J gene: TRBJ2-3
V gene: TRBV24-1
CDR3 DNA: TGTGCCACCAGTGATTTAGAGGGGGTATCAGATACGCAGTATTTT
CDR3 protein: CATSDLEGVSDTQYF

D gene: -
clone size: -
J gene: TRBJ1-6
V gene: TRBV5-1
CDR3 DNA: TGCGCCAGCAGCTTGGCCGAGGGTAATTCACCCCTCCACTTT
CDR3 protein: CASSLAEGNSPLHF

D gene: -
clone size: -
J gene: TRBJ1-3
V gene: TRBV3-1/TRBV3-2
CDR3 DNA: TGTGCCAGCAGCCAAGAAACCGGAAACACCATATATTTT
CDR3 protein: CASSQETGNTIYF

D gene: -
clone size: -
J gene: TRBJ1-1
V gene: TRBV7-9
CDR3 DNA: TGTGCCAGCAGCTACTCTCGTACAGAAGCTTTCTTT
CDR3 protein: CASSYSRTEAFF

D gene: -
clone size: -
J gene: TRBJ1-2
V gene: TRBV10-3
CDR3 DNA: TGTGCCATCAGTCCGGGACAAAATAACTATGGCTACACCTTC
CDR3 protein: CAISPGQNNYGYTF

D gene: -
clone size: -
J gene: TRBJ1-3
V gene: TRBV3-1/TRBV3-2
CDR3 DNA: TGTGCCAGCAGCCAAGGGACAGCGACTGGAAACACCATATATTTT
CDR3 protein: CASSQGTATGNTIYF

D gene: -
clone size: once
J gene: TRBJ2-1
V gene: TRBV4-3
CDR3 DNA: TGCGCCAGCAGCCAAGATTCTCCAGGTGGGGTGACCTACAATGAGCAGTTCTTC
CDR3 protein: CASSQDSPGGVTYNEQFF

D gene: TRBD1
clone size: -
J gene: TRBJ2-5
V gene: TRBV27
CDR3 DNA: TGTGCCAGCAGTCTCGACAGGGGCACGCAGGAAGAGACCCAGTACTTC
CDR3 protein: CASSLDRGTQEETQYF

D gene: TRBD1
clone size: -
J gene: TRBJ2-5
V gene: TRBV29-1
CDR3 DNA: TGCAGCGTCGCCGGGACAGGGGGAGAGACCCAGTACTTC
CDR3 protein: CSVAGTGGETQYF

D gene: TRBD1
clone size: -
J gene: TRBJ1-6
V gene: TRBV6-2/TRBV6-3
CDR3 DNA: TGTGCCAGCAGTGGGACAGGGAGCTCCTATAATTCACCCCTCCACTTT
CDR3 protein: CASSGTGSSYNSPLHF

D gene: -
clone size: once
J gene: TRBJ1-2
V gene: TRBV19
CDR3 DNA: TGTGCCAGTAGTATCGGAGGGGCGAACTATGGCTACACCTTC
CDR3 protein: CASSIGGANYGYTF

D gene: -
clone size: -
J gene: TRBJ1-2
V gene: TRBV18
CDR3 DNA: TGTGCCAGCTCACCAAGGAGTCAGGTTAACTATGGCTACACCTTC
CDR3 protein: CASSPRSQVNYGYTF

D gene: -
clone size: -
J gene: TRBJ1-2
V gene: TRBV9
CDR3 DNA: TGTGCCAGCAGCGTAGGGAGTCCAACTAACTATGGCTACACCTTC
CDR3 protein: CASSVGSPTNYGYTF

D gene: TRBD1
clone size: -
J gene: TRBJ1-5
V gene: TRBV30
CDR3 DNA: TGTGCCTTAAGACAGGGGGATCAGCCCCAGCATTTT
CDR3 protein: CALRQGDQPQHF

D gene: -
clone size: -
J gene: TRBJ1-5
V gene: TRBV7-2
CDR3 DNA: TGTGCCAGCAGCGCGGGCGGATATAGCAATCAGCCCCAGCATTTT
CDR3 protein: CASSAGGYSNQPQHF

D gene: -
clone size: -
J gene: TRBJ1-2
V gene: TRBV27
CDR3 DNA: TGTGTCAGCAGTTTAAGACAGAACTATGGCTACACCTTC
CDR3 protein: CVSSLRQNYGYTF

D gene: -
clone size: -
J gene: TRBJ1-2
V gene: TRBV5-1
CDR3 DNA: TGCGCCAGCAGCTTGGACGGGAAGGGGTACACCTTC
CDR3 protein: CASSLDGKGYTF

D gene: -
clone size: -
J gene: TRBJ1-5
V gene: TRBV27
CDR3 DNA: TGTGCCACCGCCGCGGATCCGAACCAGCCCCAGCATTTT
CDR3 protein: CATAADPNQPQHF

D gene: -
clone size: -
J gene: TRBJ2-2
V gene: TRBV19
CDR3 DNA: TGTGCCAGTAGCATAGGGACAAACACCGGGGAGCTGTTTTTT
CDR3 protein: CASSIGTNTGELFF

D gene: -
clone size: -
J gene: TRBJ1-2
V gene: TRBV29-1
CDR3 DNA: TGCAGCGTTGAAGGATACAGGGACGGCTACACCTTC
CDR3 protein: CSVEGYRDGYTF

D gene: TRBD1
clone size: once
J gene: TRBJ1-1
V gene: TRBV3-1/TRBV3-2
CDR3 DNA: TGTGCCAGCAGCCCCATAGCAGGGGGCGTCAAGAACACTGAAGCTTTCTTT
CDR3 protein: CASSPIAGGVKNTEAFF

D gene: TRBD1
clone size: -
J gene: TRBJ1-6
V gene: TRBV28
CDR3 DNA: TGTGCCAGCAGTCGGGACAGCGGGAATTCACCCCTCCACTTT
CDR3 protein: CASSRDSGNSPLHF

D gene: -
clone size: -
J gene: TRBJ2-5
V gene: TRBV4-3
CDR3 DNA: TGCGCCAGCAGCCAAGGGAGGGGGCAAGAGACCCAGTACTTC
CDR3 protein: CASSQGRGQETQYF

D gene: TRBD1
clone size: -
J gene: TRBJ2-7
V gene: TRBV30
CDR3 DNA: TGTGCCGTGACAGGGAAAGAAAACGAGCAGTACTTC
CDR3 protein: CAVTGKENEQYF

D gene: -
clone size: -
J gene: TRBJ1-2
V gene: TRBV5-1
CDR3 DNA: TGCGCCAGCAGCTTGGGGGGGAGTAACTATGGCTACACCTTC
CDR3 protein: CASSLGGSNYGYTF

D gene: TRBD1
clone size: -
J gene: TRBJ1-5
V gene: TRBV27
CDR3 DNA: TGTGCCAGCAGTGACAGGGAAGGACAGCCCCAGCATTTT
CDR3 protein: CASSDREGQPQHF

D gene: -
clone size: -
J gene: TRBJ1-4
V gene: TRBV3-1/TRBV3-2
CDR3 DNA: TGTGCCAGCAGCCAGGGAGGAGGGGGTGAAAAACTGTTTTTT
CDR3 protein: CASSQGGGGEKLFF

D gene: TRBD1
clone size: -
J gene: TRBJ1-3
V gene: TRBV5-1
CDR3 DNA: TGCGCCAGCAGCCGGGACAGGGGTGGAAACACCATATATTTT
CDR3 protein: CASSRDRGGNTIYF

D gene: -
clone size: -
J gene: TRBJ2-7
V gene: TRBV28
CDR3 DNA: TGTGCCAGCAGTTTATATGCCCCGCAGGGAAGGGACTTC
CDR3 protein: CASSLYAPQGRDF

D gene: TRBD1
clone size: -
J gene: TRBJ1-6
V gene: TRBV6-5
CDR3 DNA: TGTGCCAGCAACCCGACAGGGACGAATTCACCCCTCCACTTT
CDR3 protein: CASNPTGTNSPLHF

D gene: -
clone size: -
J gene: TRBJ2-1
V gene: TRBV21-1
CDR3 DNA: TGTGCCAGCAGCACGTGGGGGAGTGAGCAGTTCTTC
CDR3 protein: CASSTWGSEQFF

D gene: TRBD1
clone size: once
J gene: TRBJ1-2
V gene: TRBV3-1/TRBV3-2
CDR3 DNA: TGTGCCAGCAGCCCATTATCCGGGACAGGGCGATCCTATGGCTACACCTTC
CDR3 protein: CASSPLSGTGRSYGYTF

D gene: TRBD1
clone size: -
J gene: TRBJ1-5
V gene: TRBV18
CDR3 DNA: TGTGCCAGCTCACGGACAGGAATAGAACAGCCCCAGCATTTT
CDR3 protein: CASSRTGIEQPQHF

D gene: TRBD2
clone size: -
J gene: TRBJ2-1
V gene: TRBV19
CDR3 DNA: TGTGCCAGTAGTATAGATTCGGGACTAGCGGGGAGCAATGAGCAGTTCTTC
CDR3 protein: CASSIDSGLAGSNEQFF

D gene: TRBD1
clone size: -
J gene: TRBJ1-2
V gene: TRBV7-2
CDR3 DNA: TGTGCCAGCAGCCTCTCGACAGGGAACTATGGCTACACCTTC
CDR3 protein: CASSLSTGNYGYTF